The clone carrying this T cell receptor (beta chain) was seen a handful of times. Clones were read by immunoSEQ multiplex PCR, and TCRdb kept only the in-frame ones, dropping some. The table has over a million clones, about 80% seen once. This record comes from a study of shared clonotypes between healthy human individuals. The sequencing sample was made of memory CD4+ T cells from PBMCs. Subset reported: CD45RA-negative fraction. The TCR originated in a man younger than 35 in good health. Some clones in this sample may be carry-over from other donors' samples.

DNA for the CDR3: TGCGCCAGCAGCCAAGGTCAAGGTGACCAGCCCCAGCATTTT. Its protein is CASSQGQGDQPQHF. V usage is TRBV4-1 and J usage is TRBJ1-5; D remains ambiguous. V was shortened by 1 base and J by 7 bases, with 11 bases between the two germline ends. The CDR3 loop spans 14 amino acids. Germline CDR1 reads MGHRA; CDR2 reads YSYEKL.